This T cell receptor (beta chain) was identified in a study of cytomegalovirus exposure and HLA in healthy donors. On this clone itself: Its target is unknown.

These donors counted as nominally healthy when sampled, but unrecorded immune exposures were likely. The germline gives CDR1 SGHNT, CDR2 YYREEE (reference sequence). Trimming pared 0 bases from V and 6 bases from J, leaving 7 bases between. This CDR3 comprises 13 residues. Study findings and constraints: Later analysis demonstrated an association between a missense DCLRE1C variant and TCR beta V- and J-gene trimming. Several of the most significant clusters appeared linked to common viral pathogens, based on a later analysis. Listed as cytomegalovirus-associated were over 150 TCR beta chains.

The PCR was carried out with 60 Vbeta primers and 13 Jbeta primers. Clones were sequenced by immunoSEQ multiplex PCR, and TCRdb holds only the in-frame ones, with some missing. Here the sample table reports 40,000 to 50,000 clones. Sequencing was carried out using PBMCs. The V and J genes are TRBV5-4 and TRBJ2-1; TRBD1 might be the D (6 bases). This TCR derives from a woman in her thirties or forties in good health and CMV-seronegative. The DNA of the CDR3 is TGTGCCAGCAGCTTGGACAGGGTCAATGAGCAGTTCTTC. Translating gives CASSLDRVNEQFF.